These T cell receptor beta chains were read from a single sample in a study of CD8+CD57+ T cells in acquired aplastic anemia. TCRdb re-derived calls from the reads in MiXCR, one entry per CDR3 protein. The data show about 180,000 distinct CDR3 sequences, around 50% seen once. The specimen was sorted CD4+, CD8+, or CD8+CD57+ T cells (not recorded which) from PBMCs. These receptor sequences come from a human donor with aplastic anemia. Both conserved end residues are part of each CDR3. Each record gives: V gene, J gene, CDR3 protein.

v_gene: TRBV29-1
j_gene: TRBJ2-7
CDR3aa: CSATGTGSYEQYF

v_gene: TRBV7-2
j_gene: TRBJ2-7
CDR3aa: CVSSPDYEQYF

v_gene: TRBV6-1
j_gene: TRBJ1-1
CDR3aa: CASSIQGYTEAFF

v_gene: TRBV10-3
j_gene: TRBJ2-1
CDR3aa: CAISDSGGSPYYYNEQFF

v_gene: TRBV6-6
j_gene: TRBJ1-1
CDR3aa: CASSYSIWGGSEAFF

v_gene: TRBV14
j_gene: TRBJ2-2
CDR3aa: CASSPAYTGELFF

v_gene: TRBV19
j_gene: TRBJ2-1
CDR3aa: CASTRGTINEQFF

v_gene: TRBV12-3/TRBV12-4
j_gene: TRBJ2-3
CDR3aa: CASSQNWGRTTDTQYF

v_gene: TRBV7-4
j_gene: TRBJ1-6
CDR3aa: CASSLRGGSPLHF

v_gene: TRBV12-3/TRBV12-4
j_gene: TRBJ2-5
CDR3aa: CASSRGGFQETQYF